This T cell receptor beta chain was recorded in a study of blood T cell repertoires in COVID-19. Study-level background: The samples span acute and convalescent COVID-19 from the United States, Italy and Spain. T cells, B-cell-depleted T cells, or PBMCs provided the cDNA or gDNA that served as material.

As processed by the authors: Estimates of nucleated cell counts were drawn from the amplification of reference gene primers. Assay used: immunoSEQ multiplex PCR; TCRdb lists only in-frame clones, some missing. V, J and clone size reflect that table, while D and trimming were determined from the DNA. The profile covers 400,000 or so clones, with 80% to 90% appearing a single time and 0.95% to 1.2% taken by the ten largest. The age range of participants was 18 to 89 years, with residence in about two dozen US areas. V lost 4 bases and J 1 base, leaving 7 bases between the germline ends. This CDR3 contains 13 residues. Germline-derived CDR1 and CDR2 are SNHLY and FYNNEI.

The source of this sequence is a man aged 30 to 39 who had recovered from COVID-19. V usage is TRBV2 and J usage is TRBJ1-1; D not certain. Sequenced material: PBMCs or T cells enriched from blood (not recorded which). The CDR3 reads CASSVTKNTEAFF. CDR3 in DNA: TGTGCCAGCAGTGTCACAAAGAACACTGAAGCTTTCTTT.